The 17 T cell receptor beta chains given below trace back to one sample, sequenced in a study of CXCR3-negative and CXCR3-positive naive CD8 T cells. UMI-labeled 5' RACE TRB cDNA libraries were prepared from the cells. TCRdb re-called the 5' RACE reads and gives one entry per CDR3 protein, without DNA. The repertoire table contains more than 45,000 distinct CDR3 sequences. The source material was memory CD8+ T cells from blood. The receptors stem from a human donor in good health. Some clones in this sample may be carry-over from other donors' samples.

The chain recombines TRBV29-1 with TRBJ2-7; TCRdb selects TRBD1, and the lack of DNA leaves this call unchecked. The CDR3 spans 13 residues. CDR1 and CDR2 from the germline V gene are SQVTM and ANQGSEA. CDR3 in amino acids: CSVGGQAFYEQYF.

V and J are TRBV20-1 and TRBJ1-2. Germline assignment: CDR1 DFQATT and CDR2 SNEGSKA (reference sequence). The CDR3 is 13 residues long. CDR3 in amino acids: CSADFGRRDGYTF.

The J gene is TRBJ2-1, the V gene TRBV9; without DNA, the TCRdb call of TRBD1 cannot be checked. The CDR3 is made up of 13 amino acids. The V gene's germline CDR1 is SGDLS and CDR2 YYNGEE. CDR3 sequence: CASSPPEDNEQFF.

The chain has TRBV29-1 and TRBJ1-1. The CDR3 is 12 residues long. Germline CDR1 SQVTM, CDR2 ANQGSEA. This CDR3 reads CSVVGGGTEAFF.

The chain links TRBV4-3 to TRBJ1-6; no DNA is available, so the TRBD1 call from TCRdb remains unchecked. Germline CDR1 LGHNA, CDR2 YSLEER. The CDR3 covers 16 residues. The CDR3 here is CASSQQGGQGGSPLHF.

The chain has TRBV7-9 and TRBJ1-1; TCRdb outputs TRBD1, but without DNA this stays unchecked. CDR1 SEHNR and CDR2 FQNEAQ come from the germline V gene (reference sequence). CDR3 length: 18 residues. This chain's CDR3 is CASSFPLGGQEMNTEAFF.

This rearrangement joins TRBV6-5 to TRBJ2-2; TCRdb returns TRBD1, unconfirmable since there is no DNA. This CDR3 spans 15 amino acids. Germline V CDR1 and CDR2: MNHEY, SVGAGI. This CDR3 reads CASSTGTGYTGELFF.

The chain's CDR3 is CASSRGTGPYEQYF. The J gene is TRBJ2-7, the V gene TRBV14; TCRdb selects TRBD1, and the lack of DNA leaves this call unchecked. CDR3 size: 14 residues. Germline values: CDR1 SGHDN, CDR2 FVKESK. The full variable domain, completed using reference TRBV14 and TRBJ2-7, is EAGVTQFPSHSVIEKGQTVTLRCDPISGHDNLYWYRRVMGKEIKFLLHFVKESKQDESGMPNNRFLAERTGGTYSTLKVQPAELEDSGVYFCASSRGTGPYEQYFGPGTRLTVT.

This chain joins TRBV14 and TRBJ1-3. CDR3 length: 15 amino acids. Germline CDR1 is SGHDN and CDR2 is FVKESK. CDR3 in amino acids: CASSQDPSSGNTIYF.

This clonotype is identified as hyperexpanded (1% or more) from frequency. V is TRBV6-4 and J is TRBJ2-1; TCRdb names TRBD2, which stays unverified in the absence of DNA. Germline CDR1 and CDR2: MRHNA and SNTAGT. The CDR3 extends over 14 amino acids. CDR3 protein: CASSVSSEYNEQFF.

The chain combines TRBV28 with TRBJ2-7. The length of the CDR3 is 15 residues. Germline V gives CDR1 MDHEN, CDR2 SYDVKM. CDR3 sequence reads: CASSETTISSYEQYF.

This rearrangement joins TRBV20-1 to TRBJ2-5; TCRdb designates TRBD1, a call that cannot be tested without DNA. The CDR3 runs 18 residues. Germline V gene data show CDR1 as DFQATT and CDR2 as SNEGSKA (reference sequence). CDR3 sequence reads: CSARDWGTGATMKETQYF.

The chain employs TRBV12-3 or TRBV12-4 and TRBJ1-2; TCRdb picks TRBD1, but there is no DNA to check that call. The CDR3 loop spans 13 amino acids. CDR3 loop: CASSSDSSYGYTF.

V gene TRBV7-8 combines with J gene TRBJ1-4; there is no DNA to check the TCRdb D call of TRBD1. The CDR3 runs 22 residues. From germline, CDR1 is SGHVS and CDR2 FQNEAQ. The CDR3 region is CASSSTHPGQAELGRTNEKLFF.

CDR3 region: CSVEGREGDTYNYGYTF. The chain is built from TRBV29-1 and TRBJ1-2; the D gene TCRdb calls, TRBD1, cannot be checked with no DNA. The CDR3 consists of 17 residues. Germline CDR1 SQVTM, CDR2 ANQGSEA.

The rearrangement uses TRBV6-2 or TRBV6-3 and TRBJ1-6. This CDR3 spans 15 amino acids. Looked up from germline, CDR1 is MNHEY and CDR2 is SVGEGT. CDR3 sequence reads: CAITSGSTGNSPLHF.

J is TRBJ2-1 and V is TRBV29-1. The germline gives CDR1 SQVTM, CDR2 ANQGSEA. The CDR3 runs to 13 residues. The CDR3 sequence: CSVESVAADEQFF.